What follows describes a single TCR beta chain. The data stem from a study of OX40 agonist ivuxolimab in advanced cancers. Libraries were prepared by immunoSEQ multiplex PCR; TCRdb keeps only in-frame clonotypes and omits some of them. The sample has tens of thousands of clones, 90% seen once. This sequence was found in an adult with an advanced solid tumor such as melanoma, head and neck, liver or kidney cancer. This specimen was CD4+ or CD8+ T cells sorted from blood, taken in a trial of the OX40 agonist ivuxolimab.

The CDR3 spells CASSSAQGTDTQYF. Here the CDR3 DNA reads TGTGCCAGCAGTTCAGCCCAGGGCACAGATACGCAGTATTTT. The V call is TRBV6-5, the J call TRBJ2-3; D remains unclear. The CDR3 covers 14 residues. With 4 bases removed from V and 1 base from J, the gap between germline ends came to 9 bases. The germline gives CDR1 MNHEY, CDR2 SVGAGI.